This T cell receptor (beta chain) comes out of a study of early T cells in non-severe SARS-CoV-2 infection. About the study: Unpaired chains resulted from sequencing bulk RNA of unsorted whole blood.

This clonotype was counted ten times or more. What it recognizes is unknown. The TCR library protocol attached unique molecular identifiers to the individual cDNA molecules. TCRdb re-called the 5' RACE reads through MiXCR, storing one row per CDR3 protein. Here the sample spans around 70,000 distinct CDR3 sequences, 9% to 15% being singletons. General study points: CD4 and private specificities were missed by VDJdb matching, which favored anti-spike CD8 responses.

The germline CDR1 and CDR2 sequences are MDHEN and SYDVKM. CDR3 length: 17 amino acids. V shed 5 bases and J shed 0 bases, with 17 bases lying between them. Material: whole blood. V usage is TRBV28 and J usage is TRBJ2-1, with D possibly matching TRBD2 (6 bases). The clonotype originates from an adult who was a healthcare worker with PCR-confirmed SARS-CoV-2 infection or an uninfected control (not recorded which). The CDR3 region is CASSAYLAQSSYNEQFF. As DNA, the CDR3 is TGTGCCAGCAGTGCATATCTAGCGCAGAGCTCCTACAATGAGCAGTTCTTC.